The 12 T cell receptor beta chains below were found in one sample sequenced in a study of untreated major depressive disorder. Study-wide results and limits: Compared with controls, depressed patients showed more TRBV05-01 (Vbeta 5.1) usage in CD4+ T cells.

Some clones are missing from TCRdb's copy, which holds only in-frame ones; the method was immunoSEQ multiplex PCR. This sample has roughly 14,000 clones, with approximately 90% found just once. What these receptors recognize is not known. The sequencing sample was made of CD4+ T cells from PBMCs. The receptors originated from a young woman with major depressive disorder.

V gene TRBV7-8 combines with J gene TRBJ1-2; D gene ambiguous. Germline CDR1 is SGHVS and CDR2 is FQNEAQ. CDR3 length: 11 amino acids. The ends were cut back, 2 bases at V and 8 bases at J, with 6 bases in the middle. The chain's CDR3 is CASSLSPGYTF. In nucleotides, the CDR3 is TGTGCCAGCAGCTTATCCCCGGGCTACACCTTC.

The chain couples TRBV25-1 to TRBJ2-3; unclear D gene. Germline V gives CDR1 MGHDK, CDR2 SYGVNS. V was shortened by 6 bases and J by 0 bases, with 13 bases between the two germline ends. This CDR3 contains 15 residues. The DNA for the CDR3 is TGTGCCAGCAGCGAAGTTAGGGCTAGCACAGATACGCAGTATTTT. It translates to CASSEVRASTDTQYF.

The gene calls are TRBV6-5 and TRBJ1-1; D is perhaps TRBD1 (5 bases). V lost 0 bases and J lost 7, with 9 bases in between. Germline V gene data show CDR1 as MNHEY and CDR2 as SVGAGI. The CDR3 has 13 amino acids. CDR3: CASSYSRGSEAFF. The CDR3 bases are TGTGCCAGCAGTTACTCACGGGGCAGTGAAGCTTTCTTT.

The chain combines TRBV5-1 with TRBJ2-3; 7 nucleotides align to TRBD2. After removal of 2 bases from V and 3 bases from J, the junction contained 3 bases not matched to a gene. The germline CDR1 and CDR2 sequences are SGHRS and YFSETQ. This CDR3 contains 14 residues. This CDR3 reads CASSFGLETDTQYF. The CDR3 DNA reads TGCGCCAGCAGCTTCGGACTAGAAACAGATACGCAGTATTTT.

The chain joins TRBV2 to TRBJ2-7, with 8 bases matching TRBD2. In germline, CDR1 is SNHLY, CDR2 FYNNEI. CDR3 length equals 14 residues. Trimming removed 3 bases from V and 4 bases from J; junction bases left unmatched: 5. For the CDR3, the DNA is TGTGCCAGCAGTGATCAAGCGGGGGTATACGAGCAGTACTTC. Protein product: CASSDQAGVYEQYF.

The chain recombines TRBV2 with TRBJ1-5; 7 bases line up with TRBD1. Germline CDR1 is SNHLY and CDR2 is FYNNEI. Trimming cost V 4 bases and J 8 bases; bases outside gene matches: 5. The CDR3 has 13 amino acids. The CDR3 loop is CASSVEGGEPQHF. As DNA, the CDR3 is TGTGCCAGCAGTGTCGAAGGGGGCGAGCCCCAGCATTTT.

The chain combines TRBV11-3 with TRBJ2-5; D possibly corresponds to TRBD1 (6 bases). The CDR3 length is 17 residues. V lost 3 bases and J 5 bases, leaving 22 bases between the germline ends. Germline V gene data show CDR1 as SGHNT and CDR2 as YENEEA. The chain's CDR3 is CASSFQLAIPRGETQYF. DNA of the CDR3: TGTGCCAGCAGCTTCCAACTTGCGATACCGAGGGGGGAGACCCAGTACTTC.

The chain combines TRBV6-5 with TRBJ1-4, with D hard to call. Trimming pared 0 bases from V and 8 bases from J, leaving 10 bases between. Germline lookup yields CDR1 MNHEY and CDR2 SVGAGI. CDR3 length: 14 amino acids. This CDR3 reads CASSYSQRGEKLFF. Written as DNA, the CDR3 is TGTGCCAGCAGTTACTCACAACGAGGGGAAAAACTGTTTTTT.

The chain links TRBV18 to TRBJ1-1; the D is unclear. This CDR3 spans 15 amino acids. Trimming removed 2 bases at V and 0 bases at J, with 10 bases between. Germline loops: CDR1 KGHSH, CDR2 LQKENI. The CDR3 bases are TGTGCCAGCTCACCATGGAGAGAATTGAACACTGAAGCTTTCTTT. This translates into CASSPWRELNTEAFF.

The chain employs TRBV6-1 and TRBJ1-5, with no clear D. The CDR3 has 14 residues. With 2 bases removed from V and 4 bases from J, the gap between germline ends came to 9 bases. Looked up from germline, CDR1 is MNHNS and CDR2 is SASEGT. This CDR3 reads CASSEWPGNQPQHF. CDR3 bases: TGTGCCAGCAGTGAATGGCCGGGGAATCAGCCCCAGCATTTT.

This sequence joins TRBV18 and TRBJ1-5; no firm D call. Deletions cut 4 bases from V and 5 bases from J, with 9 bases between. CDR3 length: 13 residues. Per germline, CDR1 KGHSH and CDR2 LQKENI. The CDR3 is CASSLSLHQPQHF. The CDR3 DNA sequence: TGTGCCAGCTCACTATCCCTGCATCAGCCCCAGCATTTT.

This chain uses TRBV5-1 with TRBJ1-4; perhaps TRBD1 as D (6 bases). Trimming left V 0 bases short and J 4 bases short, with 10 bases between. The length of the CDR3 is 15 residues. The germline V gene has CDR1 SGHRS and CDR2 YFSETQ. Here the CDR3 DNA reads TGCGCCAGCAGCTTGGTAGGGGGAGGTAATGAAAAACTGTTTTTT. Protein product: CASSLVGGGNEKLFF.